These T cell receptor beta chains were read from a single sample in a study of control samples from healthy donors and cancer patients. The method was immunoSEQ multiplex PCR; TCRdb's version includes in-frame clones alone and lacks a portion of them. This sample yields approximately 160,000 clones, of which roughly 95% are seen a single time; over 3.5% belongs to the top ten. Sequenced material: blood. The receptors shown here come from a woman aged 60-70 years in good health. The CDR3 runs from the conserved cysteine through the conserved F or W. A D gene is named only where the DNA matches it firmly. Rows may omit the clone size; those that give it use once, few, many or a size class.

d_call	v_call	clone_size	j_call	cdr3_aa	cdr3_nt
.	TRBV18	once	TRBJ1-6	CASSPPAGNNSPLHF	TGTGCCAGCTCACCACCAGCGGGGAATAATTCACCCCTCCACTTT
.	TRBV5-4	.	TRBJ1-1	CASSPGGRWYHTEAFF	TGTGCCAGCAGCCCTGGGGGCCGGTGGTATCACACTGAAGCTTTCTTT
.	TRBV25-1	.	TRBJ1-1	CASSEFEGQGNTEAFF	TGTGCCAGCAGTGAATTTGAGGGGCAGGGGAACACTGAAGCTTTCTTT
.	TRBV2	.	TRBJ1-1	CASSEMGGGYTEAFF	TGTGCCAGCAGTGAGATGGGGGGCGGGTACACTGAAGCTTTCTTT
TRBD1	TRBV20-1	.	TRBJ2-2	CSASPGTGMAGELFF	TGCAGTGCTAGTCCCGGGACAGGGATGGCCGGGGAGCTGTTTTTT
TRBD1	TRBV27	.	TRBJ2-3	CASSLTGDTTDTQYF	TGTGCCAGCAGTTTAACAGGGGACACCACAGATACGCAGTATTTT
TRBD2	TRBV19	.	TRBJ2-2	CASSILRTSEDTGELFF	TGTGCCAGTAGTATTTTAAGGACTAGCGAGGACACCGGGGAGCTGTTTTTT
TRBD2	TRBV7-6	.	TRBJ2-1	CASSPLAGGKNEQFF	TGTGCCAGCAGCCCACTAGCGGGGGGGAAAAATGAGCAGTTCTTC
.	TRBV20-1	.	TRBJ2-6	CSASLVSHSGANVLTF	TGCAGTGCTAGTCTGGTCAGTCATTCTGGGGCCAACGTCCTGACTTTC
TRBD2	TRBV11-3	.	TRBJ2-5	CASSLGLAREETQYF	TGTGCCAGCAGCTTAGGACTAGCCCGTGAAGAGACCCAGTACTTC
TRBD2	TRBV5-4	.	TRBJ2-5	CASSLALTSGGSETQYF	TGTGCCAGCAGCTTGGCCTTGACTAGCGGGGGGTCAGAGACCCAGTACTTC
.	TRBV7-2	.	TRBJ1-2	CASSFEQGTGGYTF	TGTGCCAGCAGCTTCGAGCAGGGGACCGGTGGCTACACCTTC
.	TRBV6-6	.	TRBJ1-1	CASSNPTEMGAFF	TGTGCCAGCAGTAACCCGACCGAAATGGGAGCTTTCTTT
.	TRBV15	.	TRBJ1-1	CATSREGGTVGTEAFF	TGTGCCACCAGCAGAGAAGGGGGGACGGTGGGAACTGAAGCTTTCTTT
.	TRBV9	.	TRBJ1-1	CASSVVGGAEAFF	TGTGCCAGCAGCGTAGTAGGAGGGGCTGAAGCTTTCTTT
.	TRBV6-5	.	TRBJ1-1	CASSPQGNTEAFF	TGTGCCAGCAGCCCCCAGGGCAACACTGAAGCTTTCTTT
.	TRBV29-1	.	TRBJ1-5	CSVEVTENQPQHF	TGCAGCGTTGAAGTGACGGAGAATCAGCCCCAGCATTTT
TRBD2	TRBV5-1	.	TRBJ2-1	CASSLAGTSGAYNEQFF	TGCGCCAGCAGCTTGGCCGGGACTAGCGGGGCCTACAATGAGCAGTTCTTC
.	TRBV5-4	.	TRBJ1-3	CASSLFEAAGNTIYF	TGTGCCAGCAGCTTGTTTGAAGCGGCTGGAAACACCATATATTTT
.	TRBV28	.	TRBJ1-2	CASSPGQNYGYTF	TGTGCCAGCAGCCCGGGACAAAACTATGGCTACACCTTC
.	TRBV7-9	.	TRBJ1-1	CAPVRFGGLNTEAFF	TGTGCCCCCGTTCGGTTTGGGGGGCTGAACACTGAAGCTTTCTTT
TRBD1	TRBV19	.	TRBJ1-1	CASSHRTGGVNTEAFF	TGTGCCAGTAGCCACCGAACAGGGGGCGTGAACACTGAAGCTTTCTTT
TRBD2	TRBV6-2/TRBV6-3	few	TRBJ2-2	CASSLTSGGPELFF	TGTGCCAGCAGTTTGACTAGCGGGGGTCCGGAGCTGTTTTTT
.	TRBV19	.	TRBJ1-5	CASSIDLGGALGHQPQHF	TGTGCCAGTAGTATAGATTTAGGGGGAGCCCTCGGGCATCAGCCCCAGCATTTT
.	TRBV6-5	.	TRBJ2-2	CASSFSGGNTGELFF	TGTGCCAGCAGTTTTTCGGGGGGCAACACCGGGGAGCTGTTTTTT
.	TRBV30	.	TRBJ1-4	CAWSVLEKLFF	TGTGCCTGGAGTGTACTGGAAAAACTGTTTTTT
.	TRBV2	.	TRBJ2-7	CASSSFVYEQYF	TGTGCCAGCAGCTCCTTCGTTTACGAGCAGTACTTC
TRBD2	TRBV15	.	TRBJ2-3	CATSKLAGLAGGGTDTQYF	TGTGCCACCAGCAAATTGGCGGGACTAGCGGGGGGAGGCACAGATACGCAGTATTTT
.	TRBV12-3/TRBV12-4	.	TRBJ2-2	CASSLWTGELFF	TGTGCCAGCAGTCTATGGACCGGGGAGCTGTTTTTT
.	TRBV18	.	TRBJ2-2	CASSPPSDGELFF	TGTGCCAGCTCACCACCCTCCGACGGGGAGCTGTTTTTT
.	TRBV7-9	.	TRBJ1-4	CASSLGSGAGNEKLFF	TGTGCCAGCAGCTTAGGTTCGGGGGCAGGGAATGAAAAACTGTTTTTT